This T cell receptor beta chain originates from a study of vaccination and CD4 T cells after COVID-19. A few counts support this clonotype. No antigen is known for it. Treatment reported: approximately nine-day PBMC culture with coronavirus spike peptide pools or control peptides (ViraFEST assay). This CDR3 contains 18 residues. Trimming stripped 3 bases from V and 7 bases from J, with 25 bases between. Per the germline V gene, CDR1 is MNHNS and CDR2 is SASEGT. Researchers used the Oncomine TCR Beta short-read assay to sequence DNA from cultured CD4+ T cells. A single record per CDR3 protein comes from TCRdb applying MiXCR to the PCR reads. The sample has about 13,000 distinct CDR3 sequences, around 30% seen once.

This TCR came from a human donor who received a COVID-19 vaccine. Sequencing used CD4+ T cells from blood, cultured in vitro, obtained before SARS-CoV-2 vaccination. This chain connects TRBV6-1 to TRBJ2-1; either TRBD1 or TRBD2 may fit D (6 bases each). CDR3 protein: CASSDEAESGALINEQFF. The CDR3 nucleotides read TGTGCCAGCAGTGATGAGGCGGAGTCGGGGGCCCTAATAAATGAGCAGTTCTTC.